A single sample is the source of the 19 T cell receptor beta chains below, sequenced in a study of T cells in Graves' hyperthyroidism and ophthalmopathy. The CDR3 regions of TCR beta were amplified from RNA transcripts. HTBI primers were used for first-round RT-PCR of the TCR CDR3. From the multiplex PCR reads, TCRdb called clonotypes with MiXCR, one entry per CDR3 protein. The table lists about 540,000 distinct CDR3 sequences, about 45% of them singletons. Sequencing input: peripheral blood or thyroid tissue (not recorded which). Receptor source: a woman under 30 with Graves' hyperthyroidism.

The chain couples TRBV2 to TRBJ2-3, with D tentatively TRBD2 (6 bases). Trimming removed 5 bases from V and 6 bases from J, with 12 bases in between. Germline CDR1 is SNHLY and CDR2 is FYNNEI. This CDR3 comprises 13 residues. This chain's CDR3 is CASSSRSGDTQYF. Here the CDR3 DNA reads TGTGCCAGCAGTTCTCGGAGCGGGGATACGCAGTATTTT.

This chain uses TRBV29-1 with TRBJ2-7; D may be TRBD1 (5 bases). Germline lookup yields CDR1 SQVTM and CDR2 ANQGSEA. The CDR3 has 16 amino acids. The germline V and J ends were trimmed by 4 bases and 5 bases, with 24 bases remaining between them. This CDR3 is CSVGAFQGWGHHEQYF. CDR3 sequence (DNA): TGCAGCGTTGGCGCATTCCAGGGATGGGGCCACCACGAGCAGTACTTC.

This clonotype was seen more than once but under ten times. In DNA, the CDR3 is TGTGCCAGCAGCGGGGGGGGCGGAGCAGATACGCAGTATTTT. It yields the protein CASSGGGGADTQYF. The chain is built from TRBV7-2 and TRBJ2-3, with a tentative D call TRBD2 (7 bases). The CDR3 consists of 14 residues. Germline V gene data show CDR1 as SGHTA and CDR2 as FQGNSA. V was shortened by 5 bases and J by 4 bases, with 13 bases between the two germline ends. Full variable domain (outside the CDR3, taken from reference TRBV7-2 and TRBJ2-3): GAGVSQSPSNKVTEKGKDVELRCDPISGHTALYWYRQSLGQGLEFLIYFQGNSAPDKSGLPSDRFSAERTGGSVSTLTIQRTQQEDSAVYLCASSGGGGADTQYFGPGTRLTVL.

Notes on this clonotype: A much larger clone is a single base away; this may be a read error. V usage is TRBV4-1 and J usage is TRBJ2-7, with TRBD2 identical over 9 bases. The length of the CDR3 is 16 residues. Germline V gives CDR1 MGHRA, CDR2 YSYEKL. Unmatched junction bases numbered 15, after V lost 5 bases and J lost 7 bases. CDR3 nucleotides: TGCGCCAGCAGCTACCAGACTAGCGGAGGTTACAATGAGCAGTACTTC. Amino acid sequence: CASSYQTSGGYNEQYF.

The V gene is TRBV11-3, the J gene TRBJ1-6; TRBD1 is a possible D gene (6 bases). The ends were cut back, 3 bases at V and 4 bases at J, with 19 bases in the middle. Germline V gene lookup returns CDR1 SGHNT and CDR2 YENEEA. The CDR3 has 18 residues. For the CDR3, the DNA is TGTGCCAGCAGCTTGACAGGTTATAATGAAAAATATAATTCACCCCTCCACTTT. Protein sequence: CASSLTGYNEKYNSPLHF.

This clonotype was counted ten times or more. This sequence joins TRBV19 and TRBJ2-7; either TRBD1 or TRBD2 may fit D (5 bases each). Germline CDR1 reads LNHDA; CDR2 reads SQIVND (reference sequence). The CDR3 totals 14 residues. V lost 5 bases and J lost 2, with 13 bases in between. The CDR3 region is CASSLGTAPYEQYF. In DNA, the CDR3 is TGTGCCAGTAGTCTCGGGACGGCGCCCTACGAGCAGTACTTC.

This chain links TRBV5-1 with TRBJ2-7, with TRBD2 matching 8 bases. Germline trimming cut 4 bases from V and 6 bases from J; bases unmatched to any gene: 6. The CDR3 extends over 13 amino acids. Germline-derived CDR1 and CDR2 are SGHRS and YFSETQ. CDR3 DNA: TGCGCCAGCAGCGTGACTAGCGTTACCGAGCAGTACTTC. It codes for CASSVTSVTEQYF. The full variable domain, with the rest looked up from reference TRBV5-1 and TRBJ2-7, is KAGVTQTPRYLIKTRGQQVTLSCSPISGHRSVSWYQQTPGQGLQFLFEYFSETQRNKGNFPGRFSGRQFSNSRSEMNVSTLELGDSALYLCASSVTSVTEQYFGPGTRLTVT.

The CDR3 coding sequence is TGTGCCAGCAGCCGGGGACAGGGGAGTGAAAAACTGTTTTTT. This sequence encodes CASSRGQGSEKLFF. The V gene is TRBV7-6, the J gene TRBJ1-4; 10 nucleotides agree with TRBD1. V shed 5 bases, J shed 7 bases, and the junction held 4 bases outside the gene matches. Looked up from germline, CDR1 is SGHVS and CDR2 is FNYEAQ. This CDR3 is built from 14 residues.

This clonotype was detected once. The genes are TRBV24-1 and TRBJ1-5; TRBD1 matches 8 bases. The CDR3 is made up of 16 amino acids. CDR1 is KGHDR, CDR2 SFDVKD, per germline. The ends lost 5 bases at V and 1 base at J; junction bases unmatched: 6. The CDR3 DNA follows: TGTGCCACCAGTGGCCCGGACAGGGACAGCAATCAGCCCCAGCATTTT. This encodes CATSGPDRDSNQPQHF.

The rearrangement joins TRBV10-3 to TRBJ2-7, with 9 bases identical to TRBD2. V was clipped by 4 bases and J by 3 bases; unmatched bases: 16. The germline V gene encodes CDR1 ENHRY and CDR2 SYGVKD. The CDR3 loop spans 18 amino acids. In DNA, the CDR3 is TGTGCCATCAGTGCCAGCAGCAAAGATAGCGGGAGCTACTACGAGCAGTACTTC. Protein product: CAISASSKDSGSYYEQYF.

This chain joins TRBV7-9 and TRBJ2-7; D is undetermined. The V gene lost 1 base and the J gene lost 6 bases, with 19 bases spanning the gap. The CDR3 is made up of 16 amino acids. Germline V gene sequence: CDR1 SEHNR, CDR2 FQNEAQ (reference sequence). The DNA for the CDR3 is TGTGCCAGCAGCTTAGTGGATGGCCATCTACATCCCGAGCAGTACTTC. This sequence encodes CASSLVDGHLHPEQYF.

This clonotype has ten or more counts. V usage is TRBV7-9 and J usage is TRBJ2-7; no clear D gene. The germline V and J ends were trimmed by 5 bases and 0 bases, with 5 bases remaining between them. This CDR3 region has 12 residues. Germline CDR1 and CDR2: SEHNR and FQNEAQ (reference sequence). CDR3 loop: CASSPSSYEQYF. CDR3 coding DNA: TGTGCCAGCAGCCCCAGCTCCTACGAGCAGTACTTC.

The V and J genes are TRBV5-1 and TRBJ2-1; D not certain. The germline gives CDR1 SGHRS, CDR2 YFSETQ. The ends were cut back, 4 bases at V and 4 bases at J, with 12 bases in the middle. CDR3 size: 14 residues. This CDR3 is CASSPVPGYNEQFF. CDR3 DNA: TGCGCCAGCAGCCCGGTACCGGGTTACAATGAGCAGTTCTTC. Using reference TRBV5-1 and TRBJ2-1 for the parts outside the CDR3, the full variable domain is KAGVTQTPRYLIKTRGQQVTLSCSPISGHRSVSWYQQTPGQGLQFLFEYFSETQRNKGNFPGRFSGRQFSNSRSEMNVSTLELGDSALYLCASSPVPGYNEQFFGPGTRLTVL.

This clonotype was counted many times. The chain links TRBV6-5 to TRBJ2-2; TRBD2 aligns across 10 bases. Germline-derived CDR1 and CDR2 are MNHEY and SVGAGI. V lost 0 bases to trimming and J lost 6 bases; unmatched junction nucleotides: 7. The CDR3 is 17 residues long. The CDR3 here is CASSYSWASGSSGELFF. CDR3 coding DNA: TGTGCCAGCAGTTACTCGTGGGCTAGCGGGAGTTCCGGGGAGCTGTTTTTT.

Only a few counts were recorded for this clonotype. The chain carries TRBV15 and TRBJ2-7, with D possibly matching TRBD1 (5 bases). Germline V CDR1 and CDR2: LNHNV, YYDKDF (reference sequence). CDR3 size: 17 residues. V lost 0 bases, J lost 2 bases, and 17 bases lay in between. The CDR3 DNA sequence: TGTGCCACCAGCAGAGAAGTAGGGGCTGGCTACACCTACGAGCAGTACTTC. It yields the protein CATSREVGAGYTYEQYF.

This clonotype was observed a few times. The chain has TRBV2 and TRBJ2-5; 8 positions match TRBD2. With 4 bases clipped from V and 3 bases from J, the junction kept 4 bases outside the gene matches. Germline-derived CDR1 and CDR2 are SNHLY and FYNNEI. The CDR3 spans 14 residues. The CDR3 protein is CASSGLLAEETQYF. The DNA for the CDR3 is TGTGCCAGCAGTGGACTACTAGCGGAAGAGACCCAGTACTTC.

The chain employs TRBV20-1 and TRBJ1-4, with 9 bases that match TRBD1. Germline CDR1 DFQATT, CDR2 SNEGSKA (reference sequence). This CDR3 is 17 amino acids long. The V segment lost 2 bases and the J segment 9 bases; nucleotides outside the gene matches: 16. The chain's CDR3 is CSARRGQLQGARKKLFF. The CDR3 nucleotides are TGCAGTGCTAGACGGGGACAGCTACAGGGGGCAAGGAAAAAACTGTTTTTT.

In its sample, this clonotype was seen many times. This rearrangement joins TRBV7-6 to TRBJ1-3; D remains unclear. This CDR3 spans 14 amino acids. CDR1 and CDR2 (germline): SGHVS, FNYEAQ. V lost 4 bases, J lost 9 bases, and 16 bases lay in between. CDR3: CASSSQVAGSTIYF. CDR3 coding DNA: TGTGCCAGCAGCTCTCAGGTGGCGGGGAGCACCATATATTTT. Full variable domain (missing parts from reference TRBV7-6 and TRBJ1-3): GAGVSQSPRYKVTKRGQDVALRCDPISGHVSLYWYRQALGQGPEFLTYFNYEAQQDKSGLPNDRFSAERPEGSISTLTIQRTEQRDSAMYRCASSSQVAGSTIYFGEGSWLTVV.

The CDR3 is CASSLTLGDEQYF. CDR3 DNA sequence: TGTGCCAGCAGCTTAACGTTGGGGGACGAGCAGTACTTC. This chain links TRBV7-3 with TRBJ2-7; D is possibly TRBD1 or TRBD2 (5 bases each). The CDR3 runs 13 residues. V was pared by 0 bases and J by 5 bases, with 8 bases between. Germline CDR1 and CDR2: SGHTA and FQGTGA.